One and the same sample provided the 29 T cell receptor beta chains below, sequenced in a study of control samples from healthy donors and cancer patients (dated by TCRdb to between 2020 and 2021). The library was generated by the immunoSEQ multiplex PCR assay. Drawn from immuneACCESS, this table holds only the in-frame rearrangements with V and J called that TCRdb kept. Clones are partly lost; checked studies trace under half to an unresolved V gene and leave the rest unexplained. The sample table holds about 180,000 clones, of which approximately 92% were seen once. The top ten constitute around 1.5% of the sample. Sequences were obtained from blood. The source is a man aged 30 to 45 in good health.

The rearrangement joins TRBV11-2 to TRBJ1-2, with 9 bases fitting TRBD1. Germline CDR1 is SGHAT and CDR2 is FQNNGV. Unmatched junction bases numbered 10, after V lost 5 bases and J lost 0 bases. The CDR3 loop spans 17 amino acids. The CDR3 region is CASSLGDRARANYGYTF. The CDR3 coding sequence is TGTGCCAGCAGCCTTGGGGACAGGGCGAGGGCTAACTATGGCTACACCTTC.

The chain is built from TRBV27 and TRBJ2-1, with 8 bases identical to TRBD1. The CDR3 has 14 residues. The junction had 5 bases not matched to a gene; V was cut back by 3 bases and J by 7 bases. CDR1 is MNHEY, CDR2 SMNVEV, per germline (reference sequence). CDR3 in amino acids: CASSFGTGLNEQFF. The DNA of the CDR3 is TGTGCCAGCAGTTTCGGGACAGGACTAAATGAGCAGTTCTTC.

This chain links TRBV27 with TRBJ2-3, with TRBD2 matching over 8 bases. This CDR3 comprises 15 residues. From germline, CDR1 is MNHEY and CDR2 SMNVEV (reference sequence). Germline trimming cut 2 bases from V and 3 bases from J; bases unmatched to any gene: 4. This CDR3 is CASSLSGGRTDTQYF. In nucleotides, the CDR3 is TGTGCCAGCAGTTTAAGCGGGGGAAGAACAGATACGCAGTATTTT.

CDR3 loop: CASSEGWGDPLHF. CDR3 sequence (DNA): TGTGCCAGCAGTGAAGGGTGGGGGGATCCCCTCCACTTT. This chain joins TRBV6-1 and TRBJ1-6; TRBD1 might be the D (5 bases). The germline CDR1 and CDR2 sequences are MNHNS and SASEGT. V was clipped by 1 base and J by 13 bases, with 11 bases between them. The CDR3 runs to 13 residues.

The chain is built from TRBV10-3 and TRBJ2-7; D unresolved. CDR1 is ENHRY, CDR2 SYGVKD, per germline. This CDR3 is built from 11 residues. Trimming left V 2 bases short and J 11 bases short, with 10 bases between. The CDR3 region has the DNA TGTGCCATCAGTGAGGAAACTCGGAAGTACTTC. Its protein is CAISEETRKYF.

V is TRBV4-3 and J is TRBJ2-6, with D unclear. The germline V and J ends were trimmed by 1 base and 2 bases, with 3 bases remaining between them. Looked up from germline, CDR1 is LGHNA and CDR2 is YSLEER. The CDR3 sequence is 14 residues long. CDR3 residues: CASSQGTGANVLTF. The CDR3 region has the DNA TGCGCCAGCAGCCAAGGGACTGGGGCCAACGTCCTGACTTTC.

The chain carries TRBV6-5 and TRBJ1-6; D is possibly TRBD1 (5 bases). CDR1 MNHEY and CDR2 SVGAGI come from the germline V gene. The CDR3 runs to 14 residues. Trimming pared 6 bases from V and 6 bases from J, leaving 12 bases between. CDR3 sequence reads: CASSSGRFNSPLHF. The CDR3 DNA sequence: TGTGCCAGCAGCTCGGGACGTTTTAATTCACCCCTCCACTTT.

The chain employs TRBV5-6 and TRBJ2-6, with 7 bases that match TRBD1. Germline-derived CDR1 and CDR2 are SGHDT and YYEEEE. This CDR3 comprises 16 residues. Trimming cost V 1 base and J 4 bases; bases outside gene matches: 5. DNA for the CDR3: TGTGCCAGCAGCTTGAGGGGCAGGGGGGGGGCCAACGTCCTGACTTTC. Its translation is CASSLRGRGGANVLTF. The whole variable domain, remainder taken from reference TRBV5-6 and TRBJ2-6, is DAGVTQSPTHLIKTRGQQVTLRCSPKSGHDTVSWYQQALGQGPQFIFQYYEEEERQRGNFPDRFSGHQFPNYSSELNVNALLLGDSALYLCASSLRGRGGANVLTFGAGSRLTVL.

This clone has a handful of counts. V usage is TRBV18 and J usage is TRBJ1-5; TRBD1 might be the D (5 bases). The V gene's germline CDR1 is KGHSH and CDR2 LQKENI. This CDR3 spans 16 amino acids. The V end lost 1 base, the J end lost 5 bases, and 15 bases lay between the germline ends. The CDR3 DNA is TGTGCCAGCTCACCACTCGCCCAGGGTCTCGATCAGCCCCAGCATTTT. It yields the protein CASSPLAQGLDQPQHF.

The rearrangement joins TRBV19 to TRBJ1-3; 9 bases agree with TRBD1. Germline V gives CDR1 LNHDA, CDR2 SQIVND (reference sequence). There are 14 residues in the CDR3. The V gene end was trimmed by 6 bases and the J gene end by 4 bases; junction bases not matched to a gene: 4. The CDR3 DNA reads TGTGCCAGTAGCGCCACAGGGGGCGGAAACACCATATATTTT. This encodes CASSATGGGNTIYF.

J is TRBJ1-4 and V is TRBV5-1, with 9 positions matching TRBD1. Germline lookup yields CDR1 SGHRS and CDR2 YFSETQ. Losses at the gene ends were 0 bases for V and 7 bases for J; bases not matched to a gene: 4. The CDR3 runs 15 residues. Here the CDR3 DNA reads TGCGCCAGCAGCTTGGAGGACAGGGGTGGTGAAAAACTGTTTTTT. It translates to CASSLEDRGGEKLFF.

CDR3 region: CASSQAGVGMYEQYF. CDR3 DNA: TGCGCCAGCAGCCAAGCGGGGGTAGGGATGTACGAGCAGTACTTC. The chain joins TRBV4-1 to TRBJ2-7; D is perhaps TRBD2 (6 bases). The CDR3 covers 15 residues. Germline CDR1 and CDR2: MGHRA and YSYEKL. V was trimmed by 1 base and J by 4 bases, leaving 14 bases between them.

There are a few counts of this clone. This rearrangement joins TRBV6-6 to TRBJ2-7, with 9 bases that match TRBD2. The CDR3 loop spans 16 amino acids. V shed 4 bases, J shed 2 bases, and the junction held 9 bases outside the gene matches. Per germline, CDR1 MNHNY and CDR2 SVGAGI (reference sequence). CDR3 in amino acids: CASSFLGTSNPYEQYF. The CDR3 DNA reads TGTGCCAGCAGTTTCCTCGGGACTAGCAACCCCTACGAGCAGTACTTC.

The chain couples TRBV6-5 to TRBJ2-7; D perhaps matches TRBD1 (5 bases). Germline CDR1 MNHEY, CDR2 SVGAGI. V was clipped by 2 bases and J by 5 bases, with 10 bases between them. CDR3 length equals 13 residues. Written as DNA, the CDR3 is TGTGCCAGCAGTTACGCAGGGAAGCACGAGCAGTACTTC. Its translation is CASSYAGKHEQYF.

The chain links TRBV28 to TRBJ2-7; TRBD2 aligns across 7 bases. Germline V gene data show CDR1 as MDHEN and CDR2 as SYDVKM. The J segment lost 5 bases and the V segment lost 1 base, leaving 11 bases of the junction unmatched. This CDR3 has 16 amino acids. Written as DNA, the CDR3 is TGTGCCAGCAGTTTATTCAGGGCGGGAGCTTACGACGAGCAGTACTTC. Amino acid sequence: CASSLFRAGAYDEQYF.

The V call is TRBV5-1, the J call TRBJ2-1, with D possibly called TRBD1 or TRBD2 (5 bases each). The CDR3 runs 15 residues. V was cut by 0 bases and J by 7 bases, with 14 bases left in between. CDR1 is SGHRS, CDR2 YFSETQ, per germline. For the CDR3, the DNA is TGCGCCAGCAGCTTGGAAGGGACGCCACGGAATGAGCAGTTCTTC. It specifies CASSLEGTPRNEQFF. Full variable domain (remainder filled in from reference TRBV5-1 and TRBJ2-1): KAGVTQTPRYLIKTRGQQVTLSCSPISGHRSVSWYQQTPGQGLQFLFEYFSETQRNKGNFPGRFSGRQFSNSRSEMNVSTLELGDSALYLCASSLEGTPRNEQFFGPGTRLTVL.

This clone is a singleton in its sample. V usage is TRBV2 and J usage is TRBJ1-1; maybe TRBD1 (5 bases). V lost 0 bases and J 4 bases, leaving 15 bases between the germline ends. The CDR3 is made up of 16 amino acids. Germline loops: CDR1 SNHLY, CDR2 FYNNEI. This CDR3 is CASSEAIGRGPTEAFF. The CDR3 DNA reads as TGTGCCAGCAGTGAAGCGATCGGGAGGGGTCCCACTGAAGCTTTCTTT.

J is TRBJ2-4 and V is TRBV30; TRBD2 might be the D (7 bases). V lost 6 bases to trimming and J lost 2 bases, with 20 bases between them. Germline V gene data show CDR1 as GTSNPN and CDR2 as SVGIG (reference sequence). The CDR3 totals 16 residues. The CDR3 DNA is TGTGCCTGTTCCCGGGGAGGGGGAATTTCCAAAAACATTCAGTACTTC. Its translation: CACSRGGGISKNIQYF.

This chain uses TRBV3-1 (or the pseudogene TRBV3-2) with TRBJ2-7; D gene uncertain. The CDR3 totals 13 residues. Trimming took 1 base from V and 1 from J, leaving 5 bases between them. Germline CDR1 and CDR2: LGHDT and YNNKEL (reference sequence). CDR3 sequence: CASSQAFSYEQYF. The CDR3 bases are TGTGCCAGCAGCCAAGCATTTTCCTACGAGCAGTACTTC.

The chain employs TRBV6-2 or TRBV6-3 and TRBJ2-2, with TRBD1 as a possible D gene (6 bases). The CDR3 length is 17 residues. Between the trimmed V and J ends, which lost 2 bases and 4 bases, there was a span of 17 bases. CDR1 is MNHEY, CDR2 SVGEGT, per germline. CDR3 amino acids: CASSYQIGQTTTGELFF. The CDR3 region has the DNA TGTGCCAGCAGTTACCAGATTGGACAGACTACCACCGGGGAGCTGTTTTTT.

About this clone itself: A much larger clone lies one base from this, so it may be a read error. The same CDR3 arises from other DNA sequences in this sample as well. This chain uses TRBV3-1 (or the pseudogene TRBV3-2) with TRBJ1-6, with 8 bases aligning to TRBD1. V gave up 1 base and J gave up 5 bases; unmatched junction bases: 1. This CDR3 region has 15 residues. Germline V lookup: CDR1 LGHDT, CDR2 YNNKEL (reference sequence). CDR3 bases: TGTGCCAGCAGCCAAGTGGACAGGGATAATTCACCCCTCCACTTT. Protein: CASSQVDRDNSPLHF.

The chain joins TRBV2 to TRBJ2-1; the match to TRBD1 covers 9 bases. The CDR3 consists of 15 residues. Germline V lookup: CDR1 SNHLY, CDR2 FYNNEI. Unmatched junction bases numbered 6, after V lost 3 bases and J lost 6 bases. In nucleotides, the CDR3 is TGTGCCAGCAGTGAGGGGACAGGGTTCTCCAATGAGCAGTTCTTC. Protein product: CASSEGTGFSNEQFF.

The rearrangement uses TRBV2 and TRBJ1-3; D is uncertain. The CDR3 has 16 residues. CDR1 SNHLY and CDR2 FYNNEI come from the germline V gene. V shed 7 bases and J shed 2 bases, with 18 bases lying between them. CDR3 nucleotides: TGTGCCAGCAATTTACTCGGGAACAGTGCTGGAAACACCATATATTTT. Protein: CASNLLGNSAGNTIYF.

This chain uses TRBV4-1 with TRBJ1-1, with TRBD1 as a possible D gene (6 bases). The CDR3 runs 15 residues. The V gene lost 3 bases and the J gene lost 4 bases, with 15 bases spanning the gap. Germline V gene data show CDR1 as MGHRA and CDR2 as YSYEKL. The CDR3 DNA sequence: TGCGCCAGCAGCCACTTTGGACGGGGGGCCACTGAAGCTTTCTTT. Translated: CASSHFGRGATEAFF.

This CDR3 is CASSGREREYTGELFF. The CDR3 DNA follows: TGTGCCAGCAGTGGCCGGGAGCGGGAGTACACCGGGGAGCTGTTTTTT. J is TRBJ2-2 and V is TRBV6-1; 8 nucleotides line up with TRBD2. Germline values: CDR1 MNHNS, CDR2 SASEGT. V lost 4 bases, J lost 3 bases, and 7 bases stayed unmatched. The CDR3 length is 16 residues.

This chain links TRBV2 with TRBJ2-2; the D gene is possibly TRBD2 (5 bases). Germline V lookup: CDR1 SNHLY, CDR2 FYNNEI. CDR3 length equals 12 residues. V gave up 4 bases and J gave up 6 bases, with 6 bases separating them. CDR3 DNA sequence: TGTGCCAGCAGTGCCGGGGCCGGGGAGCTGTTTTTT. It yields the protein CASSAGAGELFF.

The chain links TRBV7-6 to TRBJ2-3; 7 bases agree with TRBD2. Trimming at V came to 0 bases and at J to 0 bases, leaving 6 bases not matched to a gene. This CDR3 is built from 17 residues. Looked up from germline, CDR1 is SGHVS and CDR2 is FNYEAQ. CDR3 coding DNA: TGTGCCAGCAGCTTAGCGGGAGGGCATTCTAGCACAGATACGCAGTATTTT. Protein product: CASSLAGGHSSTDTQYF.

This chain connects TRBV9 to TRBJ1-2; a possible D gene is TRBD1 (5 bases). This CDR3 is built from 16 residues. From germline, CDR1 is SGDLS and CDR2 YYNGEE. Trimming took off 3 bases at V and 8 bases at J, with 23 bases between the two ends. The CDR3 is CASSGRLGDLSEGYTF. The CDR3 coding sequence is TGTGCCAGCAGCGGCCGATTGGGGGATCTATCGGAAGGCTACACCTTC. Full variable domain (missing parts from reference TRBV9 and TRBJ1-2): DSGVTQTPKHLITATGQRVTLRCSPRSGDLSVYWYQQSLDQGLQFLIQYYNGEERAKGNILERFSAQQFPDLHSELNLSSLELGDSALYFCASSGRLGDLSEGYTFGSGTRLTVV.

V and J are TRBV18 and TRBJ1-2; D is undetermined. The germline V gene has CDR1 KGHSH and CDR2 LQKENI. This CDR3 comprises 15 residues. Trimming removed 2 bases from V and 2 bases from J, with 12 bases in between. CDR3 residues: CASSPTVDSNYGYTF. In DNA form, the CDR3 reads TGTGCCAGCTCACCAACAGTAGACTCCAACTATGGCTACACCTTC.